These 28 T cell receptor beta chains originate from one sample sequenced in a study of cytomegalovirus exposure and HLA in healthy donors. The PCR had 60 Vbeta and 13 Jbeta primers. TCRdb's table, derived via immunoSEQ multiplex PCR, lists solely in-frame clones and lacks some. This table holds 120,000 or so clones, around three quarters found once. The specimen was PBMCs. These receptors all stem from a man over 45 in good health and CMV-seropositive.

The V call is TRBV30, the J call TRBJ1-2; 8 bases agree with TRBD1. The CDR3 consists of 14 residues. The trim removed 1 base at V and 3 bases at J, leaving 4 bases unmatched. Germline V lookup: CDR1 GTSNPN, CDR2 SVGIG (reference sequence). CDR3 nucleotides: TGTGCCTGGAGTGCCAGGGGGCCCGACTATGGCTACACCTTC. Amino acids: CAWSARGPDYGYTF.

This chain joins TRBV7-2 and TRBJ2-7; D call uncertain. The CDR3 covers 15 residues. Germline loops: CDR1 SGHTA, CDR2 FQGNSA. Trimming stripped 3 bases from V and 0 bases from J, with 12 bases between. The chain's CDR3 is CASSLSQARSYEQYF. The CDR3 nucleotides read TGTGCCAGCAGCTTGTCTCAGGCCCGCTCCTACGAGCAGTACTTC.

The chain couples TRBV27 to TRBJ1-1; weak D call: TRBD1 (6 bases). The CDR3 consists of 16 residues. CDR1 and CDR2 (germline): MNHEY, SMNVEV (reference sequence). Trimming took off 7 bases at V and 0 bases at J, with 18 bases between the two ends. The CDR3 loop is CASNLSPDRLNTEAFF. The DNA of the CDR3 is TGTGCCAGCAACCTTTCGCCCGACAGGCTGAACACTGAAGCTTTCTTT.

The chain is built from TRBV6-1 and TRBJ2-7; TRBD1 matches 10 bases. With V trimmed by 1 base and J by 6 bases, 3 bases remained unmatched. This CDR3 is built from 14 residues. Germline-derived CDR1 and CDR2 are MNHNS and SASEGT. CDR3 residues: CASSEVRDRGEQYF. CDR3 coding DNA: TGTGCCAGCAGTGAAGTCCGGGACAGGGGCGAGCAGTACTTC.

This clone was found a few times. V usage is TRBV4-1 and J usage is TRBJ2-1, with TRBD2 identical over 9 bases. Germline CDR1 and CDR2: MGHRA and YSYEKL. The trim removed 1 base at V and 0 bases at J, leaving 13 bases unmatched. The CDR3 contains 20 residues. CDR3 DNA sequence: TGCGCCAGCAGCCAAGGTGAAAGCGGGGGGTTCTCTAGCTCCTACAATGAGCAGTTCTTC. Encoded protein: CASSQGESGGFSSSYNEQFF.

The chain links TRBV11-1 to TRBJ1-1; D gene uncertain. The V end was cut by 7 bases, the J end by 4 bases, with 22 bases between. The CDR3 runs to 16 residues. The germline gives CDR1 SGHAT, CDR2 FQDESV (reference sequence). CDR3: CASTPWSAATSTEAFF. Here the CDR3 DNA reads TGTGCCAGCACCCCTTGGTCGGCAGCCACTAGCACTGAAGCTTTCTTT. The full variable domain, rest sourced from reference TRBV11-1 and TRBJ1-1, is EAEVAQSPRYKITEKSQAVAFWCDPISGHATLYWYRQILGQGPELLVQFQDESVVDDSQLPKDRFSAERLKGVDSTLKIQPAELGDSAMYLCASTPWSAATSTEAFFGQGTRLTVV.

V and J are TRBV7-2 and TRBJ2-7; tentatively, D is TRBD2 (5 bases). In germline, CDR1 is SGHTA, CDR2 FQGNSA. The length of the CDR3 is 15 residues. Trimming shortened V by 5 bases and J by 0 bases, and 14 bases separated the two germline ends. The CDR3 loop is CASSLAGTSSYEQYF. CDR3 nucleotides: TGTGCCAGCAGCCTGGCGGGTACATCCTCCTACGAGCAGTACTTC.

The chain is built from TRBV28 and TRBJ1-4, with 8 nucleotides matching TRBD1. This CDR3 contains 13 residues. In germline, CDR1 is MDHEN, CDR2 SYDVKM. V was pared by 5 bases and J by 9 bases, with 5 bases of the junction left unmatched. For the CDR3, the DNA is TGTGCCAGCAGTGCGGGACAGGTGAAAAAACTGTTTTTT. It yields the protein CASSAGQVKKLFF.

This rearrangement joins TRBV7-2 to TRBJ1-1, with D perhaps matching TRBD1 (5 bases). The germline CDR1 and CDR2 sequences are SGHTA and FQGNSA. V was shortened by 5 bases and J by 0 bases, with 13 bases between the two germline ends. The CDR3 is made up of 15 amino acids. The CDR3, as DNA: TGTGCCAGCAGCATACAGGCGGGGATGAACACTGAAGCTTTCTTT. Amino acids: CASSIQAGMNTEAFF.

The chain employs TRBV5-4 and TRBJ2-7; 11 nucleotides match TRBD2. This CDR3 region has 17 residues. V gave up 5 bases and J gave up 3 bases; unmatched junction bases: 13. Germline V gene sequence: CDR1 SGHNT, CDR2 YYREEE (reference sequence). CDR3 loop: CASSPGGSGRVVYEQYF. For the CDR3, the DNA is TGTGCCAGCAGTCCAGGGGGTAGCGGGAGGGTAGTCTACGAGCAGTACTTC.

The J gene is TRBJ2-2, the V gene TRBV7-3, with D possibly TRBD1 on 9 matching bases. Germline V gene lookup returns CDR1 SGHTA and CDR2 FQGTGA. This CDR3 is 17 amino acids long. The ends were cut back, 7 bases at V and 6 bases at J, with 24 bases in the middle. CDR3: CASNTRGGQGTPGELFF. Written as DNA, the CDR3 is TGTGCCAGCAACACACGGGGGGGACAGGGCACGCCCGGGGAGCTGTTTTTT.

The J gene is TRBJ2-3, the V gene TRBV7-3; 9 nucleotides agree with TRBD2. Looked up from germline, CDR1 is SGHTA and CDR2 is FQGTGA. V gave up 5 bases and J gave up 5 bases; unmatched junction bases: 8. The CDR3 is 15 residues long. The DNA for the CDR3 is TGTGCCAGCAGCGAGGGCGGGGGGGCCGTAGATACGCAGTATTTT. This sequence encodes CASSEGGGAVDTQYF.

This rearrangement joins TRBV18 to TRBJ1-6; 10 bases are shared with TRBD1. The CDR3 runs to 18 residues. The germline CDR1 and CDR2 sequences are KGHSH and LQKENI. Losses at the gene ends were 1 base for V and 6 bases for J; bases not matched to a gene: 9. CDR3 loop: CASSPQGQGLGANSPLHF. The DNA for the CDR3 is TGTGCCAGCTCACCACAGGGACAGGGGCTTGGGGCTAATTCACCCCTCCACTTT. The variable domain in full, completed from reference TRBV18 and TRBJ1-6, reads NAGVMQNPRHLVRRRGQEARLRCSPMKGHSHVYWYRQLPEEGLKFMVYLQKENIIDESGMPKERFSAEFPKEGPSILRIQQVVRGDSAAYFCASSPQGQGLGANSPLHFGNGTRLTVT.

The gene calls are TRBV6-1 and TRBJ1-6, with D unclear. CDR3 length: 12 residues. Trimming left V 7 bases short and J 8 bases short, with 9 bases between. In germline, CDR1 is MNHNS, CDR2 SASEGT. In DNA, the CDR3 is TGTGCCAGCAAACCGGGATATTCACCCCTCCACTTT. Amino acids: CASKPGYSPLHF.

This clone was seen a few times. The chain is built from TRBV9 and TRBJ1-1; 8 bases match TRBD1. Trimming removed 4 bases from V and 0 bases from J; junction bases left unmatched: 8. The CDR3 is 16 amino acids. Germline V gene data show CDR1 as SGDLS and CDR2 as YYNGEE. CDR3 in amino acids: CASSPDRADLNTEAFF. As DNA, the CDR3 is TGTGCCAGCAGCCCGGACAGGGCGGACTTGAACACTGAAGCTTTCTTT.

The CDR3 nucleotides are TGTGCCAGCAGCCTCCAAGCGAACACTGAAGCTTTCTTT. The encoded protein is CASSLQANTEAFF. V gene TRBV6-5 combines with J gene TRBJ1-1; D gene uncertain. The CDR3 is 13 amino acids. Trimming took 6 bases from V and 1 from J, leaving 9 bases between them. In germline, CDR1 is MNHEY, CDR2 SVGAGI.

The sample holds a few counts of this clone. The germline gene is not matched at one end of the junction; a read error may be the cause. The chain employs TRBV7-7 and TRBJ1-4; a weak D match, TRBD1 (6 bases). The V gene's germline CDR1 is SSHAT and CDR2 FNYEAQ (reference sequence). The CDR3 contains 14 residues. In nucleotides, the CDR3 is TGTGCTAGCAGCTTAGCAAGGACAGCTGAAAAACTGTTTTTT. Encoded protein: CASSLARTAEKLFF. The full variable domain, completed using reference TRBV7-7 and TRBJ1-4, is GAGVSQSPRYKVTKRGQDVTLRCDPISSHATLYWYQQALGQGPEFLTYFNYEAQPDKSGLPSDRFSAERPEGSISTLTIQRTEQRDSAMYRCASSLARTAEKLFFGSGTQLSVL.

This chain uses TRBV2 with TRBJ2-5, with D possibly being TRBD1 (5 bases). The germline CDR1 and CDR2 sequences are SNHLY and FYNNEI. The V gene lost 6 bases and the J gene lost 1 base, with 12 bases spanning the gap. The CDR3 covers 14 residues. CDR3 bases: TGTGCCAGCAGCCCTAAGACAGTCCAAGAGACCCAGTACTTC. It yields the protein CASSPKTVQETQYF.

This clone was picked up a small number of times. This chain connects TRBV4-3 to TRBJ1-5; D remains unclear. Per germline, CDR1 LGHNA and CDR2 YSLEER. CDR3 length: 13 amino acids. V lost 6 bases to trimming and J lost 7 bases, with 13 bases between them. For the CDR3, the DNA is TGCGCCAGCAGTCTCGAGGCGGGGCAGCCCCAGCATTTT. It is translated as CASSLEAGQPQHF.

The chain recombines TRBV10-3 with TRBJ2-7; 8 bases align to TRBD1. The germline CDR1 and CDR2 sequences are ENHRY and SYGVKD. CDR3 length: 14 amino acids. Trimming at V came to 6 bases and at J to 4 bases, leaving 8 bases not matched to a gene. The CDR3 sequence is CAIRSGTGTYEQYF. The CDR3 nucleotides are TGTGCCATCAGATCCGGGACAGGTACTTACGAGCAGTACTTC.

The gene calls are TRBV27 and TRBJ1-2; tentatively, D is TRBD1 (6 bases). This CDR3 is 18 amino acids long. Trimming took 4 bases from V and 2 from J, leaving 23 bases between them. Germline CDR1 is MNHEY and CDR2 is SMNVEV (reference sequence). CDR3 DNA sequence: TGTGCCAGCAGTTCCTACGGACAGAACACAACTCAAAACTATGGCTACACCTTC. It is translated as CASSSYGQNTTQNYGYTF.

The chain employs TRBV28 and TRBJ1-2, with D unresolved. Trimming left V 2 bases short and J 8 bases short, with 9 bases between. The CDR3 length is 12 residues. Germline values: CDR1 MDHEN, CDR2 SYDVKM. DNA for the CDR3: TGTGCCAGCAGTTTACTGAGGGAGGGCTACACCTTC. Its protein product is CASSLLREGYTF.

This clone was recorded a few times. The CDR3 DNA follows: TGTGCCAGCAGCCGTCGACTAGCGGGACACAATGAGCAGTTCTTC. It translates to CASSRRLAGHNEQFF. This chain links TRBV7-2 with TRBJ2-1, with 11 positions matching TRBD2. This CDR3 contains 15 residues. Germline loops: CDR1 SGHTA, CDR2 FQGNSA. V was clipped by 5 bases and J by 5 bases; unmatched bases: 5.

The DNA for the CDR3 is TGTGCCTGGGCCCTTGTGGGAGGAGGCTACACCTTC. Translated: CAWALVGGGYTF. The rearrangement joins TRBV30 to TRBJ1-2; D gene ambiguous. V lost 5 bases and J lost 8, with 15 bases in between. This CDR3 contains 12 residues. Germline values: CDR1 GTSNPN, CDR2 SVGIG (reference sequence).

V gene TRBV29-1 combines with J gene TRBJ2-7, with D perhaps TRBD1 (6 bases). The CDR3 spans 12 residues. V lost 5 bases to trimming and J lost 7 bases, with 15 bases between them. Germline CDR1 and CDR2: SQVTM and ANQGSEA. The CDR3 is CSVSRGSGEQYF. CDR3 DNA sequence: TGCAGCGTTTCCAGGGGATCTGGGGAGCAGTACTTC.

The chain has TRBV4-3 and TRBJ1-2; TRBD1 matches at 9 bases. Trimming removed 1 base from V and 4 bases from J; junction bases left unmatched: 10. CDR3 length: 17 residues. The germline CDR1 and CDR2 sequences are LGHNA and YSLEER. CDR3 in DNA: TGCGCCAGCAGCCAAGTTGCCCGGGACAGGGCCTTCTATGGCTACACCTTC. This codes for CASSQVARDRAFYGYTF.

The J gene is TRBJ2-3, the V gene TRBV7-2, with D perhaps matching TRBD1 (5 bases). Germline V gene data show CDR1 as SGHTA and CDR2 as FQGNSA. The CDR3 runs to 15 residues. Trimming cost V 9 bases and J 0 bases, with 16 bases left between them. Written as DNA, the CDR3 is TGTGCCAGTACTATCCTCAGGGATAGCACAGATACGCAGTATTTT. Amino acid sequence: CASTILRDSTDTQYF.

This clone was recorded a few times. CDR3 in amino acids: CASSLSGGAGETQYF. CDR3 nucleotides: TGTGCCAGCAGCCTTAGCGGGGGGGCGGGAGAGACCCAGTACTTC. The chain has TRBV4-2 and TRBJ2-5, with 11 bases matching TRBD2. Germline CDR1 LGHNA, CDR2 YNFKEQ. V gave up 4 bases and J gave up 4 bases; unmatched junction bases: 5. CDR3 length equals 15 residues.